The clone carrying this T cell receptor beta chain was detected a few times. Antigen unknown. CDR1 SGHRS and CDR2 YFSETQ come from the germline V gene. The CDR3 runs to 14 residues. V lost 4 bases to trimming and J lost 4 bases, with 13 bases between them. As the sequencing template, cDNA was produced by extracting RNA and reverse transcribing it. Assay used: immunoSEQ multiplex PCR; TCRdb lists only in-frame clones, some missing. The sample records some 190,000 clones, about three fifths being singletons. These data originate in a study of CD8+ T cells in alopecia areata. Study information: Treatment comprised oral tofacitinib, 5 to 10 mg twice daily, in treated patients. Study-level points and caveats: Association of baseline CD8+ expansion with response is uncertain owing to one nonresponder. Scalp clonality, along with expanded CD8+ clones among the top 100, was significantly decreased by tofacitinib.

The treatment denotes: oral pan-JAK inhibitor, 5-10 mg twice daily. This chain connects TRBV5-1 to TRBJ2-3; weak D call: TRBD1 (6 bases). The sample consisted of CD4+ T cells sorted from blood, taken at week 4, from a patient treated with tofacitinib. This receptor was taken from a human donor with alopecia areata. In DNA, the CDR3 is TGCGCCAGCAGCACTACAGGGTTTGCAGATACGCAGTATTTT. This gives the protein CASSTTGFADTQYF.